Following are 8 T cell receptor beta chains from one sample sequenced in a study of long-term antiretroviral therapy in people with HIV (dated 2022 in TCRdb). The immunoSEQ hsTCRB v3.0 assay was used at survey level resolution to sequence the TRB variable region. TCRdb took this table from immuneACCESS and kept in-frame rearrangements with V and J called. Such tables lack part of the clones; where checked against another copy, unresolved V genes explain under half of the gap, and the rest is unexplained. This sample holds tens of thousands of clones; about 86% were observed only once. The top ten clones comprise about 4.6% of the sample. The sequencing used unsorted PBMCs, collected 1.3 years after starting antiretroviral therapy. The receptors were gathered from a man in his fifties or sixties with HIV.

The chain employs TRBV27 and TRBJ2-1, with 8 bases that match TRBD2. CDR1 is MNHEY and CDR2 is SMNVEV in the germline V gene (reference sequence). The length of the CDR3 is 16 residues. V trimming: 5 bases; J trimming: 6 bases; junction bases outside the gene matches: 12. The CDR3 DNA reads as TGTGCCAGCAGTGGAGGATGGGAGCGGGGGTTCAATGAGCAGTTCTTC. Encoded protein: CASSGGWERGFNEQFF.

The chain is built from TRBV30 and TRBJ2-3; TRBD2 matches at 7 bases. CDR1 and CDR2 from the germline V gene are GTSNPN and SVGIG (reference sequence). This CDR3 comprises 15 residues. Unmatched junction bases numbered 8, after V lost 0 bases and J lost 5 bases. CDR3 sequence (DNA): TGTGCCTGGAGTGTGGGAGGGAGAGTGGGAGATACGCAGTATTTT. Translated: CAWSVGGRVGDTQYF.

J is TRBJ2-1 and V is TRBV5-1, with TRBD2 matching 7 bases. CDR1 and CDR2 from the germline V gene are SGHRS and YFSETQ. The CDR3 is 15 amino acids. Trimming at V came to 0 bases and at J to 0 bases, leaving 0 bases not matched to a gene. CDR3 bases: TGCGCCAGCAGCTTGGTAGCGGGCTCCTACAATGAGCAGTTCTTC. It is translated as CASSLVAGSYNEQFF.

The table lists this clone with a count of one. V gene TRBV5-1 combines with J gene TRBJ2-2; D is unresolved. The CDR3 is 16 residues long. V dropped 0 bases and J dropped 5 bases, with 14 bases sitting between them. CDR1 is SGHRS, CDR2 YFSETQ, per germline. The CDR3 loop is CASSLAVGSETGELFF. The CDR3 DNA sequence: TGCGCCAGCAGCTTGGCGGTAGGGTCGGAGACCGGGGAGCTGTTTTTT. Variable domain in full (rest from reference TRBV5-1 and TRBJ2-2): KAGVTQTPRYLIKTRGQQVTLSCSPISGHRSVSWYQQTPGQGLQFLFEYFSETQRNKGNFPGRFSGRQFSNSRSEMNVSTLELGDSALYLCASSLAVGSETGELFFGEGSRLTVL.

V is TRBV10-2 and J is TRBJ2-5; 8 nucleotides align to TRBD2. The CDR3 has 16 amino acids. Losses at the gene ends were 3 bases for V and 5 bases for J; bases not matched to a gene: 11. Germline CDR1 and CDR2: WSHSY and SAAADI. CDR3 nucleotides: TGCGCCAGCAGTGACCCCGGGGGGGGTAGACGCGAGACCCAGTACTTC. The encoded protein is CASSDPGGGRRETQYF.

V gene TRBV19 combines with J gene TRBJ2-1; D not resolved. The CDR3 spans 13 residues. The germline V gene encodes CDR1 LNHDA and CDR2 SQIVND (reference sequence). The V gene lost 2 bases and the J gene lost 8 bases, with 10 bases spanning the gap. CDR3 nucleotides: TGTGCCAGTAGTATAATAGGGTCGGATGAGCAGTTCTTC. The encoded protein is CASSIIGSDEQFF. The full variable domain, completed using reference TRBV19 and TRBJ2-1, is DGGITQSPKYLFRKEGQNVTLSCEQNLNHDAMYWYRQDPGQGLRLIYYSQIVNDFQKGDIAEGYSVSREKKESFPLTVTSAQKNPTAFYLCASSIIGSDEQFFGPGTRLTVL.

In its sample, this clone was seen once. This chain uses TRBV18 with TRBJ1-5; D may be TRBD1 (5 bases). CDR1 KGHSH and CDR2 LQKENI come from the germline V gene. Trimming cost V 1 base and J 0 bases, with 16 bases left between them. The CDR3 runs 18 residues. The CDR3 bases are TGTGCCAGCTCACCACGGAAAGGGGACCATTATAGCAATCAGCCCCAGCATTTT. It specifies CASSPRKGDHYSNQPQHF.

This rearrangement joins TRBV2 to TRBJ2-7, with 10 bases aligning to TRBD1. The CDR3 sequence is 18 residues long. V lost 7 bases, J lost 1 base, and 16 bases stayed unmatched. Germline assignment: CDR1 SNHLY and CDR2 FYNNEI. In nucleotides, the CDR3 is TGTGCCAGCACCAGCCTCGGGACAGGGGCCACCTCTTCCTACGAGCAGTACTTC. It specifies CASTSLGTGATSSYEQYF.